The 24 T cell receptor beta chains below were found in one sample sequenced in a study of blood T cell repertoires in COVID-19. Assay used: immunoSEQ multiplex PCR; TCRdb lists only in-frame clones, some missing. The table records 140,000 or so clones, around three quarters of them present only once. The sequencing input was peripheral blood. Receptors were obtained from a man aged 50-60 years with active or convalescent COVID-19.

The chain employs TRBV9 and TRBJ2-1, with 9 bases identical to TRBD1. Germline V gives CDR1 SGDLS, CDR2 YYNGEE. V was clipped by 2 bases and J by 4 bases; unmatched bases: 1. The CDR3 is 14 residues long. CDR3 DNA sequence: TGTGCCAGCAGCGTGGGACAGGGTTACAATGAGCAGTTCTTC. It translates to CASSVGQGYNEQFF.

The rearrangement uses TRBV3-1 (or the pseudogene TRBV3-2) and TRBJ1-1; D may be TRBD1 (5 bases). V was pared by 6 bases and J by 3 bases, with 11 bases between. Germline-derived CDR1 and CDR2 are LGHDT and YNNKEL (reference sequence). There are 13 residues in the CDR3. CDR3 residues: CASSGGSYTEAFF. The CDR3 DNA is TGTGCCAGCAGTGGGGGGTCGTACACTGAAGCTTTCTTT.

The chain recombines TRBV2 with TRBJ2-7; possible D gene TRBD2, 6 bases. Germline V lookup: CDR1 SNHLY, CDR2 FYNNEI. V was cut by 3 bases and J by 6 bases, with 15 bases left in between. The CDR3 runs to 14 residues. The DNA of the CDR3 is TGTGCCAGCAGTGAGAACGGGATGGGGGGCGAGCAGTACTTC. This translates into CASSENGMGGEQYF. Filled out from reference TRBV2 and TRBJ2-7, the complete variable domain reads EPEVTQTPSHQVTQMGQEVILRCVPISNHLYFYWYRQILGQKVEFLVSFYNNEISEKSEIFDDQFSVERPDGSNFTLKIRSTKLEDSAMYFCASSENGMGGEQYFGPGTRLTVT.

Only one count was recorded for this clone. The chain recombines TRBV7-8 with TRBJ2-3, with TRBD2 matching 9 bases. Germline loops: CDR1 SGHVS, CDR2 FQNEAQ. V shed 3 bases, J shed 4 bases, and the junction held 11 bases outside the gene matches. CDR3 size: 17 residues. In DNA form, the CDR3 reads TGTGCCAGCAGCTTCGCGACTAGCGGCTTCTGGGCAGATACGCAGTATTTT. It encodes CASSFATSGFWADTQYF.

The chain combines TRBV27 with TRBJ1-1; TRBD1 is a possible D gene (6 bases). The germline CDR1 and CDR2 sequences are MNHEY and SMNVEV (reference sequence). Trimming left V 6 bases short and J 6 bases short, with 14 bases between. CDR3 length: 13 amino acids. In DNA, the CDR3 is TGTGCCAGCAGCGCACAGGGATTAGCTGAAGCTTTCTTT. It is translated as CASSAQGLAEAFF.

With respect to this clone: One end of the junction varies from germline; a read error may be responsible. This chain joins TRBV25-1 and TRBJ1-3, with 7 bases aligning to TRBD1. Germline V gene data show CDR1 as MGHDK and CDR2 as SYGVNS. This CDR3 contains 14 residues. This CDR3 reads CVSRPPGQGNTIYF. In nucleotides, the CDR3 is TGTGTCAGCAGACCACCGGGACAGGGAAACACCATATATTTT.

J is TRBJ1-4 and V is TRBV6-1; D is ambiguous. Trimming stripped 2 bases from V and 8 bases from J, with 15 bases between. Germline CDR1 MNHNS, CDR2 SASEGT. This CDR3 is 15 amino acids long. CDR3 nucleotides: TGTGCCAGCAGTGAATCGATGTCCCTGGGCGAAAAACTGTTTTTT. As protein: CASSESMSLGEKLFF.

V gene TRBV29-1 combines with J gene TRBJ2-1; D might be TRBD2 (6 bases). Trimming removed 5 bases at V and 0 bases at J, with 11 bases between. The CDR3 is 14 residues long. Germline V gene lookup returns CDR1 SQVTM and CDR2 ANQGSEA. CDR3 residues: CSVRRRDSYNEQFF. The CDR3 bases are TGCAGCGTTAGAAGGAGGGACTCCTACAATGAGCAGTTCTTC.

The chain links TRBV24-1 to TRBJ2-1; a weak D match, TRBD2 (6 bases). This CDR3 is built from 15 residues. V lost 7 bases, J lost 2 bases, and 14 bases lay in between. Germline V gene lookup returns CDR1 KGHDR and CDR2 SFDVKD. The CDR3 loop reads CATSSQGLAYNEQFF. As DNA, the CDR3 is TGTGCCACCAGCTCGCAGGGACTTGCCTACAATGAGCAGTTCTTC.

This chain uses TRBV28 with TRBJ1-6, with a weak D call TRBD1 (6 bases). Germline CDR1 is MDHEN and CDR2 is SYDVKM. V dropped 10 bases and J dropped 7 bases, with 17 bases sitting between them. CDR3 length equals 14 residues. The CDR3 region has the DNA TGTGCCACCTCAGGGGCAGGGGAAAATTCACCCCTCCACTTT. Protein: CATSGAGENSPLHF.

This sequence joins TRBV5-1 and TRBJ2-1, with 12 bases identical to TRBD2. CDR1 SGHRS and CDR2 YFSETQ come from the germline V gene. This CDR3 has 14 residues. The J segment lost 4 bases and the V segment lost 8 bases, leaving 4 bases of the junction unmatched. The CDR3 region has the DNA TGCGCCAGTCAGACTAGCGGGAGATACAATGAGCAGTTCTTC. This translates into CASQTSGRYNEQFF.

The CDR3 region is CASSPQGSTDTQYF. The CDR3 region has the DNA TGCGCCAGCAGCCCGCAGGGCTCCACAGATACGCAGTATTTT. This rearrangement joins TRBV5-1 to TRBJ2-3, with D perhaps matching TRBD1 (5 bases). V was cut by 4 bases and J by 2 bases, with 11 bases left in between. The germline V gene has CDR1 SGHRS and CDR2 YFSETQ. The CDR3 extends over 14 amino acids. Supplemented by reference TRBV5-1 and TRBJ2-3, the full variable domain reads KAGVTQTPRYLIKTRGQQVTLSCSPISGHRSVSWYQQTPGQGLQFLFEYFSETQRNKGNFPGRFSGRQFSNSRSEMNVSTLELGDSALYLCASSPQGSTDTQYFGPGTRLTVL.

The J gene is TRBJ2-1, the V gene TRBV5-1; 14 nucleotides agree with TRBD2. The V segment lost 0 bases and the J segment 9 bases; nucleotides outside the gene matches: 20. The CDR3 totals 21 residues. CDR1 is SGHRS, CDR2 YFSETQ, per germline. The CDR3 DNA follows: TGCGCCAGCAGCTTGGCCCCGGGACTAGCGGGAGTTGACCGGGCTCTCGGTGAGCAGTTCTTC. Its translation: CASSLAPGLAGVDRALGEQFF.

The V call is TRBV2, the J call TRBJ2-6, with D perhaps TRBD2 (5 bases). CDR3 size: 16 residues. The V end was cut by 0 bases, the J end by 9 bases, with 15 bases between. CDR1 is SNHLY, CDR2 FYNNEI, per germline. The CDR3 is CASSEALGEGGNVLTF. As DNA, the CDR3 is TGTGCCAGCAGTGAAGCGCTCGGGGAAGGAGGCAACGTCCTGACTTTC.

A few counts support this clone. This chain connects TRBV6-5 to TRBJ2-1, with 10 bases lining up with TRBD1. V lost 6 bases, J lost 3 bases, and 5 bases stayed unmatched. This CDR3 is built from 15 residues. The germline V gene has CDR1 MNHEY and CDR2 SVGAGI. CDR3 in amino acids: CASRSGTGVYNEQFF. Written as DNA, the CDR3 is TGTGCCAGCAGGTCCGGGACAGGGGTCTACAATGAGCAGTTCTTC.

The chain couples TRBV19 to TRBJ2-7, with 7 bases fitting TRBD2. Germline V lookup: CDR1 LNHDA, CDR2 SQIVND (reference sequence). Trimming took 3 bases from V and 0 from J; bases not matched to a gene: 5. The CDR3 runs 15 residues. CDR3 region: CASSISRDYSYEQYF. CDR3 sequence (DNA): TGTGCCAGTAGTATCAGCAGGGACTACTCCTACGAGCAGTACTTC.

For the CDR3, the DNA is TGTGCCAGCAGCTTGGGGACAGGGAGACCCTACAATGAGCAGTTCTTC. Its protein is CASSLGTGRPYNEQFF. The chain links TRBV7-8 to TRBJ2-1; 9 nucleotides agree with TRBD1. Germline V CDR1 and CDR2: SGHVS, FQNEAQ. The CDR3 length is 16 residues. V lost 3 bases, J lost 2 bases, and 5 bases stayed unmatched. Looking up the rest from reference TRBV7-8 and TRBJ2-1 gives the full variable domain: GAGVSQSPRYKVAKRGQDVALRCDPISGHVSLFWYQQALGQGPEFLTYFQNEAQLDKSGLPSDRFFAERPEGSVSTLKIQRTQQEDSAVYLCASSLGTGRPYNEQFFGPGTRLTVL.

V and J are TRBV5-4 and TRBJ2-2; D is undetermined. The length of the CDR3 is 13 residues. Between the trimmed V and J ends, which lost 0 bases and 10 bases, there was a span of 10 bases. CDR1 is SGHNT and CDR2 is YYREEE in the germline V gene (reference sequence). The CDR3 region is CASSLEPTLELFF. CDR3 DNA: TGTGCCAGCAGCTTGGAGCCCACCTTGGAGCTGTTTTTT.

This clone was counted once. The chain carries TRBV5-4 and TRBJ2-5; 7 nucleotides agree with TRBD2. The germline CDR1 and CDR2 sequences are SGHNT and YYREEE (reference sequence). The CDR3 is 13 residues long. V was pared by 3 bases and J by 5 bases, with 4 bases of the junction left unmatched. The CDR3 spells CASSSDGGETQYF. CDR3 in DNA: TGTGCCAGCAGCTCGGACGGGGGGGAGACCCAGTACTTC.

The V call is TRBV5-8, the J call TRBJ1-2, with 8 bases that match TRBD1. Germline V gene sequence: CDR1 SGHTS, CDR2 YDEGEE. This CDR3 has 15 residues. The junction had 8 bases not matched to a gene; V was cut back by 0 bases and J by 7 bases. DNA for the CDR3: TGTGCCAGCAGCTTGGCCGAACGGACAGGGAGTGGCTACACCTTC. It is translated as CASSLAERTGSGYTF. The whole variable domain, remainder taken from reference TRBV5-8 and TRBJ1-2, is EAGVTQSPTHLIKTRGQQATLRCSPISGHTSVYWYQQALGLGLQFLLWYDEGEERNRGNFPPRFSGRQFPNYSSELNVNALELEDSALYLCASSLAERTGSGYTFGSGTRLTVV.

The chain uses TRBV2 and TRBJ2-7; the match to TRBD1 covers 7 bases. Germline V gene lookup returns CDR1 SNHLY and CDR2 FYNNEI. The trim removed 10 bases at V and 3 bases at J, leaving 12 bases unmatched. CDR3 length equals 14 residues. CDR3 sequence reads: CATSPGQTVYEQYF. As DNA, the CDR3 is TGTGCCACCTCGCCGGGACAGACGGTCTACGAGCAGTACTTC.

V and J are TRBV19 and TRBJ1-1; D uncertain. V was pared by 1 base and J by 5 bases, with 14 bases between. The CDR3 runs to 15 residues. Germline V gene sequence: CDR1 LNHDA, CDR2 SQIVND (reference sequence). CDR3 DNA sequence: TGTGCCAGTAGTATAGGAGGAGGTATAGGTACTGAAGCTTTCTTT. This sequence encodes CASSIGGGIGTEAFF.

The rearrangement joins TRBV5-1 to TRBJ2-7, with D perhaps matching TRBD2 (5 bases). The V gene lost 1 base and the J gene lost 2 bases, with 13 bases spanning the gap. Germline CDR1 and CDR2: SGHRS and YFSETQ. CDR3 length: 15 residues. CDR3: CASSLQAEPPYEQYF. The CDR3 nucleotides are TGCGCCAGCAGCTTGCAAGCGGAACCCCCCTACGAGCAGTACTTC.

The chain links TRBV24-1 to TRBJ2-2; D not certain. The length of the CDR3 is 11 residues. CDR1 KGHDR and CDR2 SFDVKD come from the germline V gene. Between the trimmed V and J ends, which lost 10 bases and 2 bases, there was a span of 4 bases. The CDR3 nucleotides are TGTGCCACTAAAAACACCGGGGAGCTGTTTTTT. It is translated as CATKNTGELFF.